These 26 T cell receptor beta chains came from one sample sequenced in a study of graft-versus-host responses after intestinal transplantation. The antigens for these receptors are not known. This table comes from immunoSEQ multiplex PCR, and its TCRdb copy is limited to in-frame clones, with some not included. This table has over 65,000 clones, approximately 90% appearing once. The specimen was unstimulated CD8+ T cells sorted from spleen or lymph node cells, collected before transplant. Receptor source: a human donor who was the organ donor for an intestinal transplant.

V is TRBV5-1 and J is TRBJ1-1, with D unclear. Germline V gene lookup returns CDR1 SGHRS and CDR2 YFSETQ. This CDR3 comprises 14 residues. V was shortened by 1 base and J by 4 bases, with 11 bases between the two germline ends. The CDR3 sequence: CASSLSAGSTEAFF. In nucleotides, the CDR3 is TGCGCCAGCAGCTTGTCTGCCGGGAGCACTGAAGCTTTCTTT.

The J gene is TRBJ1-5, the V gene TRBV2, with D perhaps TRBD1 (5 bases). CDR1 and CDR2 (germline): SNHLY, FYNNEI. This CDR3 region has 15 residues. V lost 3 bases and J lost 0, with 9 bases in between. As DNA, the CDR3 is TGTGCCAGCAGTGACCCCAGGGATAGCAATCAGCCCCAGCATTTT. It specifies CASSDPRDSNQPQHF.

The rearrangement joins TRBV6-1 to TRBJ2-2; D gene uncertain. CDR3 length: 12 residues. Trimming shortened V by 3 bases and J by 12 bases, and 11 bases separated the two germline ends. Germline V gene lookup returns CDR1 MNHNS and CDR2 SASEGT. The CDR3 nucleotides are TGTGCCAGCAGTGAGGTACATGGCCAGCTGTTTTTT. This encodes CASSEVHGQLFF.

The chain uses TRBV6-1 and TRBJ2-3; D unclear. The CDR3 totals 14 residues. Germline V gene sequence: CDR1 MNHNS, CDR2 SASEGT. With 5 bases removed from V and 1 base from J, the gap between germline ends came to 10 bases. The CDR3 coding sequence is TGTGCCAGCAGTCCGGATGTCCGCACAGATACGCAGTATTTT. Amino acids: CASSPDVRTDTQYF.

This rearrangement joins TRBV28 to TRBJ2-5; TRBD2 matches 7 bases. The CDR3 loop spans 13 amino acids. CDR1 is MDHEN and CDR2 is SYDVKM in the germline V gene. V lost 3 bases, J lost 4 bases, and 2 bases stayed unmatched. The CDR3 DNA reads as TGTGCCAGCAGTTTCTCGGGGGGAGAGACCCAGTACTTC. Protein product: CASSFSGGETQYF.

The genes are TRBV11-2 and TRBJ1-1; D not certain. Trimming cost V 2 bases and J 3 bases, with 4 bases left between them. The CDR3 totals 12 residues. Germline V gene lookup returns CDR1 SGHAT and CDR2 FQNNGV. The CDR3 sequence is CASSLSYTEAFF. The CDR3, as DNA: TGTGCCAGCAGCTTAAGCTACACTGAAGCTTTCTTT.

This clone was recorded a few times. CDR3 amino acids: CASSQGGNTEAFF. CDR3 coding DNA: TGTGCCAGTAGTCAGGGTGGGAACACTGAAGCTTTCTTT. The chain employs TRBV19 and TRBJ1-1; tentative D call: TRBD1 (5 bases). The CDR3 is made up of 13 amino acids. Germline-derived CDR1 and CDR2 are LNHDA and SQIVND (reference sequence). V was shortened by 5 bases and J by 1 base, with 8 bases between the two germline ends.

The CDR3 loop is CASSGVTGTASWEQYF. The CDR3 DNA sequence: TGTGCCAGCAGTGGAGTAACCGGGACAGCCTCTTGGGAGCAGTACTTC. The V call is TRBV6-1, the J call TRBJ2-7; 7 nucleotides agree with TRBD1. Per germline, CDR1 MNHNS and CDR2 SASEGT. The CDR3 length is 16 residues. V shed 4 bases and J 7 bases; nucleotides not matched to a gene: 16.

This clone appeared a single time. CDR3 coding DNA: TGTGCCAGCAGCGACGCAGGGGGCCCGGTCTATGGCTACACCTTC. Amino acid sequence: CASSDAGGPVYGYTF. The chain is built from TRBV9 and TRBJ1-2; 8 nucleotides match TRBD1. This CDR3 comprises 15 residues. Looked up from germline, CDR1 is SGDLS and CDR2 is YYNGEE. V was pared by 3 bases and J by 4 bases, with 8 bases of the junction left unmatched.

The chain uses TRBV27 and TRBJ2-5; D gene unclear. The J call may be mistaken, given a closer DNA end match to TRBJ2-7. Looked up from germline, CDR1 is MNHEY and CDR2 is SMNVEV (reference sequence). The CDR3 is 13 amino acids. CDR3 in DNA: TGTGCCAGCAGTTTATACGACCATTACGAGCAGTACTTC. Translated, it gives CASSLYDHYEQYF.

J is TRBJ2-1 and V is TRBV6-6; D remains unclear. There are 12 residues in the CDR3. CDR1 is MNHNY, CDR2 SVGAGI, per germline (reference sequence). Deletions cut 0 bases from V and 8 bases from J, with 5 bases between. This chain's CDR3 is CASSYSTDEQFF. The DNA for the CDR3 is TGTGCCAGCAGTTACTCGACTGATGAGCAGTTCTTC.

The rearrangement links TRBV5-6 to TRBJ1-2; D remains unclear. This CDR3 has 12 amino acids. With 3 bases removed from V and 8 bases from J, the gap between germline ends came to 11 bases. Germline V gene lookup returns CDR1 SGHDT and CDR2 YYEEEE. The CDR3 coding sequence is TGTGCCAGCAGCTCGCCCTCCGGCGGCTACACCTTC. Translated: CASSSPSGGYTF.

CDR3: CASSHLRSEAFF. The CDR3 DNA reads TGCGCCAGCAGCCACCTGAGGAGTGAAGCTTTCTTT. This rearrangement joins TRBV4-1 to TRBJ1-1; no clear D. Germline CDR1 is MGHRA and CDR2 is YSYEKL. V was shortened by 3 bases and J by 7 bases, with 9 bases between the two germline ends. The CDR3 is made up of 12 amino acids.

This chain links TRBV11-2 with TRBJ1-1, with a weak D call TRBD1 (5 bases). Deletions cut 2 bases from V and 3 bases from J, with 16 bases between. The germline V gene encodes CDR1 SGHAT and CDR2 FQNNGV. The CDR3 covers 16 residues. CDR3 sequence: CASSLFWAAGDTEAFF. The CDR3 DNA sequence: TGTGCCAGCAGCTTATTTTGGGCGGCGGGGGACACTGAAGCTTTCTTT.

The chain couples TRBV11-2 to TRBJ2-7; 10 nucleotides align to TRBD1. This CDR3 contains 17 residues. The germline gives CDR1 SGHAT, CDR2 FQNNGV. V was pared by 0 bases and J by 3 bases, with 8 bases of the junction left unmatched. The CDR3 region is CASSLDGFGDRGYEQYF. The CDR3 region has the DNA TGTGCCAGCAGCTTAGACGGTTTCGGGGACAGGGGCTACGAGCAGTACTTC.

The chain joins TRBV4-1 to TRBJ2-1; 12 bases line up with TRBD2. The CDR3 spans 17 residues. In germline, CDR1 is MGHRA, CDR2 YSYEKL. V was clipped by 4 bases and J by 0 bases; unmatched bases: 4. The CDR3 loop reads CASSLRTSGDSYNEQFF. The DNA for the CDR3 is TGCGCCAGCAGCCTACGGACTAGCGGGGACTCCTACAATGAGCAGTTCTTC.

The chain carries TRBV11-3 and TRBJ1-1; D gene unclear. Between the trimmed V and J ends, which lost 1 base and 7 bases, there was a span of 4 bases. Germline lookup yields CDR1 SGHNT and CDR2 YENEEA. The length of the CDR3 is 11 residues. This CDR3 is CASSLGDEAFF. The CDR3 bases are TGTGCCAGCAGCTTAGGCGATGAAGCTTTCTTT.

This sequence joins TRBV6-5 and TRBJ2-2; the D is unclear. The length of the CDR3 is 14 residues. The V end lost 1 base, the J end lost 3 bases, and 6 bases lay between the germline ends. Germline V gene data show CDR1 as MNHEY and CDR2 as SVGAGI. The CDR3 nucleotides read TGTGCCAGCAGTTACTGGGTGTACACCGGGGAGCTGTTTTTT. Translation gives CASSYWVYTGELFF.

V usage is TRBV4-1 and J usage is TRBJ1-3; D ambiguous. V was cut by 4 bases and J by 4 bases, with 5 bases left in between. CDR1 and CDR2 (germline): MGHRA, YSYEKL. This CDR3 has 12 amino acids. CDR3 sequence (DNA): TGCGCCAGCAGCCCGGAGGGAAACACCATATATTTT. It is translated as CASSPEGNTIYF.

This chain uses TRBV7-6 with TRBJ1-1; D is uncertain. The CDR3 runs to 11 residues. CDR1 and CDR2 (germline): SGHVS, FNYEAQ. Trimming removed 6 bases from V and 1 base from J, with 3 bases in between. CDR3 region: CASSRNTEAFF. Written as DNA, the CDR3 is TGTGCCAGCAGTAGGAACACTGAAGCTTTCTTT.

The rearrangement uses TRBV7-9 and TRBJ2-1; 8 bases line up with TRBD1. CDR1 and CDR2 from the germline V gene are SEHNR and FQNEAQ (reference sequence). The CDR3 runs 14 residues. After removal of 5 bases from V and 6 bases from J, the junction contained 6 bases not matched to a gene. The DNA for the CDR3 is TGTGCCAGCAGCCGCCAGGGACAGGTCAATGAGCAGTTCTTC. Its protein product is CASSRQGQVNEQFF.

The chain carries TRBV6-5 and TRBJ1-2; D gene unclear. Trimming stripped 8 bases from V and 3 bases from J, with 13 bases between. The CDR3 consists of 13 residues. CDR1 is MNHEY and CDR2 is SVGAGI in the germline V gene. CDR3 region: CASHGGLYYGYTF. The CDR3 bases are TGTGCCAGCCACGGAGGACTCTACTATGGCTACACCTTC.

This clone has just one count. This chain links TRBV7-2 with TRBJ2-7; a possible D gene is TRBD1 (6 bases). The V end was cut by 10 bases, the J end by 2 bases, with 12 bases between. Germline lookup yields CDR1 SGHTA and CDR2 FQGNSA. The CDR3 spans 12 residues. This chain's CDR3 is CAIVKGAYEQYF. The CDR3, as DNA: TGTGCCATAGTGAAGGGGGCCTACGAGCAGTACTTC.

V usage is TRBV11-3 and J usage is TRBJ2-7, with 9 bases that match TRBD1. V was pared by 5 bases and J by 3 bases, with 5 bases of the junction left unmatched. This CDR3 has 14 amino acids. Looked up from germline, CDR1 is SGHNT and CDR2 is YENEEA. CDR3 nucleotide sequence: TGTGCCAGCAGCCAGACAGGGGGAAACTACGAGCAGTACTTC. It codes for CASSQTGGNYEQYF. Based on the CDR3 plus reference TRBV11-3 and TRBJ2-7, the full variable domain is EAGVVQSPRYKIIEKKQPVAFWCNPISGHNTLYWYLQNLGQGPELLIRYENEEAVDDSQLPKDRFSAERLKGVDSTLKIQPAELGDSAVYLCASSQTGGNYEQYFGPGTRLTVT.

The gene calls are TRBV4-2 and TRBJ1-3; D gene uncertain. Looked up from germline, CDR1 is LGHNA and CDR2 is YNFKEQ. The CDR3 consists of 15 residues. Trimming left V 1 base short and J 0 bases short, with 7 bases between. As DNA, the CDR3 is TGTGCCAGCAGCCAAGGTTACTACTCTGGAAACACCATATATTTT. It encodes CASSQGYYSGNTIYF.

In the case of this clone: Other DNA sequences from this sample encode an identical CDR3 as well. The genes are TRBV27 and TRBJ2-1; D call uncertain. This CDR3 region has 11 residues. Looked up from germline, CDR1 is MNHEY and CDR2 is SMNVEV (reference sequence). V lost 6 bases and J lost 4, with 4 bases in between. The CDR3, as DNA: TGTGCCAGCAGCCAGTACAATGAGCAGTTCTTC. Its translation is CASSQYNEQFF.